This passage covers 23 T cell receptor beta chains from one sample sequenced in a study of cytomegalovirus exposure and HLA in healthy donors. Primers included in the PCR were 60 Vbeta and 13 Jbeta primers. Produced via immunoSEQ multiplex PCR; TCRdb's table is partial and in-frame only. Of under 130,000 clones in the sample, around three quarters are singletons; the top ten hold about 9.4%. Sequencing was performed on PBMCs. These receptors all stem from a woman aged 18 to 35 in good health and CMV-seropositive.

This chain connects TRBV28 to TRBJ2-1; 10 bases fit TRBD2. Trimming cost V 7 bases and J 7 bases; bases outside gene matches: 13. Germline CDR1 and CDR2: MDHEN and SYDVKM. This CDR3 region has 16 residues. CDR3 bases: TGTGCCAGCACCCCCGGCCCCTCTAGCGGGAGAAATGAGCAGTTCTTC. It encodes CASTPGPSSGRNEQFF. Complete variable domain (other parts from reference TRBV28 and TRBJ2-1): DVKVTQSSRYLVKRTGEKVFLECVQDMDHENMFWYRQDPGLGLRLIYFSYDVKMKEKGDIPEGYSVSREKKERFSLILESASTNQTSMYLCASTPGPSSGRNEQFFGPGTRLTVL.

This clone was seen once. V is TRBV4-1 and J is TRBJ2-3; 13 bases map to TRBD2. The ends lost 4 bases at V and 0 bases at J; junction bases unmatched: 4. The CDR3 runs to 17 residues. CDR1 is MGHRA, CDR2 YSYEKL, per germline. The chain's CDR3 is CASSLGLAGASTDTQYF. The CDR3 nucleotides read TGCGCCAGCAGCCTTGGACTAGCGGGGGCGAGCACAGATACGCAGTATTTT.

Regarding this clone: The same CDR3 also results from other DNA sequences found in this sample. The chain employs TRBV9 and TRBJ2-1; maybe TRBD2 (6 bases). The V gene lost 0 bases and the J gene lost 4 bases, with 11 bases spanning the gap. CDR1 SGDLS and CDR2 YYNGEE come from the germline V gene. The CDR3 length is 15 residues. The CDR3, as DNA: TGTGCCAGCAGCGTAGATAGCGGAAGGTACAATGAGCAGTTCTTC. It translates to CASSVDSGRYNEQFF.

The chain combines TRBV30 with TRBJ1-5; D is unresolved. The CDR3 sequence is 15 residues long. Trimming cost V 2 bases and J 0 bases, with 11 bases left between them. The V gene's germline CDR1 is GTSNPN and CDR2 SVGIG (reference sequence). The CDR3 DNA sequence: TGTGCCTGGAGTTCGGGTGGGTATAGCAATCAGCCCCAGCATTTT. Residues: CAWSSGGYSNQPQHF. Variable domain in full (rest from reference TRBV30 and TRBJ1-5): SQTIHQWPATLVQPVGSPLSLECTVEGTSNPNLYWYRQAAGRGLQLLFYSVGIGQISSEVPQNLSASRPQDRQFILSSKKLLLSDSGFYLCAWSSGGYSNQPQHFGDGTRLSIL.

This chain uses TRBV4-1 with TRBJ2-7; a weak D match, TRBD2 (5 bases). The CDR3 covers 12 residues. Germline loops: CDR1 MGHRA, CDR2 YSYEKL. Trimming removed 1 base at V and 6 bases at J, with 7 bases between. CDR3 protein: CASSQGGFEQYF. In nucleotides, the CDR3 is TGCGCCAGCAGCCAAGGAGGGTTCGAGCAGTACTTC.

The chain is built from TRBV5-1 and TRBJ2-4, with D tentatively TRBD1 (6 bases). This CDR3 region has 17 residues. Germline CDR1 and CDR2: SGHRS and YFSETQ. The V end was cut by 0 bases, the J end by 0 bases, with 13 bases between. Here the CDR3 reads CASSLVDRRLAKNIQYF. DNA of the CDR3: TGCGCCAGCAGCTTGGTAGACAGGCGGTTAGCCAAAAACATTCAGTACTTC.

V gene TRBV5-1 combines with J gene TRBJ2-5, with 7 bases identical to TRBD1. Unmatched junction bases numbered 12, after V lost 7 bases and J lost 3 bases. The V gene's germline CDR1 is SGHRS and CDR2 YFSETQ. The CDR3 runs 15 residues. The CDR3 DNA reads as TGCGCCAGCGGCCTACTAGGGACAGCAAAAGAGACCCAGTACTTC. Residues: CASGLLGTAKETQYF.

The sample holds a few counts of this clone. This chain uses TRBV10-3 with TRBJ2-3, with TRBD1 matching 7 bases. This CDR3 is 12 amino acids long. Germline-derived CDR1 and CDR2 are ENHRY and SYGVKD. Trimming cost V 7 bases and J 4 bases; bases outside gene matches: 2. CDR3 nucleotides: TGTGCCATCACGACAGGGTCAGATACGCAGTATTTT. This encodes CAITTGSDTQYF.

The CDR3 DNA reads TGTGCCAGCAGTCAAGTGGCAGGGGGCCTGGTCGGGGCCAACGTCCTGACTTTC. This encodes CASSQVAGGLVGANVLTF. This chain connects TRBV6-1 to TRBJ2-6, with 8 bases that match TRBD1. V lost 5 bases and J lost 4; bases outside the gene matches: 13. Germline V gene data show CDR1 as MNHNS and CDR2 as SASEGT. The CDR3 loop spans 18 amino acids.

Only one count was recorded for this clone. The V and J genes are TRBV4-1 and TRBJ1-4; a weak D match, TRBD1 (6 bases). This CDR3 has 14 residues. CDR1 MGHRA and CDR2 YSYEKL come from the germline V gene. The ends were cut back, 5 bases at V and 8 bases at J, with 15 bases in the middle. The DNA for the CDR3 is TGCGCCAGCAGCGGATACAGGGAAGTAGAAAAACTGTTTTTT. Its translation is CASSGYREVEKLFF.

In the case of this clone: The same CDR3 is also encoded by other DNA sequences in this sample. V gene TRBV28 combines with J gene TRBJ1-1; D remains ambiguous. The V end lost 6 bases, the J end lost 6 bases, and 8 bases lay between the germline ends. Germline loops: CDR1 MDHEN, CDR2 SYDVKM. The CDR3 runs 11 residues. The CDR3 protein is CASRGRPEAFF. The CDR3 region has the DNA TGTGCCAGCAGGGGGAGGCCTGAAGCTTTCTTT.

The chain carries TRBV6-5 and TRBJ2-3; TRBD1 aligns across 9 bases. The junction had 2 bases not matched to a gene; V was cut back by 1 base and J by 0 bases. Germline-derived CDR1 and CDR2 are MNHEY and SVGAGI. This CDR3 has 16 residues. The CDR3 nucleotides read TGTGCCAGCAGTTACTGGGGGACAGGGAGCACAGATACGCAGTATTTT. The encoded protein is CASSYWGTGSTDTQYF.

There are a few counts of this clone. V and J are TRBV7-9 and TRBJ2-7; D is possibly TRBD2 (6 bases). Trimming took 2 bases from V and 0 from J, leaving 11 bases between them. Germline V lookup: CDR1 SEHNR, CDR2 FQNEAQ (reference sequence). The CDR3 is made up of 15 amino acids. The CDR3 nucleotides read TGTGCCAGCAGCTTATGGCGGGGTAGCTCCTACGAGCAGTACTTC. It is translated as CASSLWRGSSYEQYF. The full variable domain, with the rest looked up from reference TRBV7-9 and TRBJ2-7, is DTGVSQNPRHKITKRGQNVTFRCDPISEHNRLYWYRQTLGQGPEFLTYFQNEAQLEKSRLLSDRFSAERPKGSFSTLEIQRTEQGDSAMYLCASSLWRGSSYEQYFGPGTRLTVT.

DNA of the CDR3: TGTGCCAGTGGGATCCGGGACATCCCAGGCAATGAGCAGTTCTTC. This translates into CASGIRDIPGNEQFF. The genes are TRBV6-5 and TRBJ2-1, with a tentative D call TRBD1 (6 bases). Trimming removed 9 bases from V and 6 bases from J, with 21 bases in between. The CDR3 extends over 15 amino acids. Per germline, CDR1 MNHEY and CDR2 SVGAGI.

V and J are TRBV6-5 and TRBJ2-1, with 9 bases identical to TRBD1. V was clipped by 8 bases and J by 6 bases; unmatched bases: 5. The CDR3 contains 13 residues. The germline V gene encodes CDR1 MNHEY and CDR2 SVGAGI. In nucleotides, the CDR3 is TGTGCCAGCTGGGACAGGGCGAGCAATGAGCAGTTCTTC. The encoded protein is CASWDRASNEQFF.

The DNA for the CDR3 is TGTGCCAGCAGTGGGACTAGCGGGGGGCTCCCCCTGAGCTACGAGCAGTACTTC. Translated, it gives CASSGTSGGLPLSYEQYF. This chain connects TRBV2 to TRBJ2-7; 14 nucleotides align to TRBD2. In germline, CDR1 is SNHLY, CDR2 FYNNEI. The CDR3 is 18 amino acids. J gave up 3 bases and V 4 bases, and 11 bases lay outside the gene matches.

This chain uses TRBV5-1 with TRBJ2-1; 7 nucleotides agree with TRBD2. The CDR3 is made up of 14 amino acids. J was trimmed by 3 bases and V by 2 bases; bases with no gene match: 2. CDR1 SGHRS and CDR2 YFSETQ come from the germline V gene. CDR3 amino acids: CASSFGGSYNEQFF. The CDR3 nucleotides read TGCGCCAGCAGCTTCGGCGGGAGCTACAATGAGCAGTTCTTC.

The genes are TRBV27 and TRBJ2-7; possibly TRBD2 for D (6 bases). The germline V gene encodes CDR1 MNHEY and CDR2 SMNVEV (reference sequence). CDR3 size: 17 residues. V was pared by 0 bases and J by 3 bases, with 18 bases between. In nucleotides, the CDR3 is TGTGCCAGCAGTTTATCCCCTAGCGCCCACAAGATCTACGAGCAGTACTTC. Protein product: CASSLSPSAHKIYEQYF.

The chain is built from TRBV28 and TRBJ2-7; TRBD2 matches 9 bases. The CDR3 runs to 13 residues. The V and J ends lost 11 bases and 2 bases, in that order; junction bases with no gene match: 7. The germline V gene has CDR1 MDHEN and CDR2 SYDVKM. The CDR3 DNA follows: TGTGCCCTATCAAGCGGGAGGACCTACGAGCAGTACTTC. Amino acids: CALSSGRTYEQYF.

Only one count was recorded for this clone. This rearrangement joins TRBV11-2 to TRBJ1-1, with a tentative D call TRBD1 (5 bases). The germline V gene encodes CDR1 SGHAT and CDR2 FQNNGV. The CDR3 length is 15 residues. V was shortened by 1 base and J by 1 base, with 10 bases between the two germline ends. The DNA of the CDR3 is TGTGCCAGCAGCTTAGGACTGGGGGGGAACACTGAAGCTTTCTTT. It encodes CASSLGLGGNTEAFF.

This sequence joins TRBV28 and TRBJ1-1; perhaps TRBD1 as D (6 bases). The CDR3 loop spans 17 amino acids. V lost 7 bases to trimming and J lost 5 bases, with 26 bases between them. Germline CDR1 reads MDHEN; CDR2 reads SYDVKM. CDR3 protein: CASKGVVAGVVETEAFF. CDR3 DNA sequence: TGTGCCAGCAAAGGGGTCGTGGCAGGGGTTGTCGAGACTGAAGCTTTCTTT.

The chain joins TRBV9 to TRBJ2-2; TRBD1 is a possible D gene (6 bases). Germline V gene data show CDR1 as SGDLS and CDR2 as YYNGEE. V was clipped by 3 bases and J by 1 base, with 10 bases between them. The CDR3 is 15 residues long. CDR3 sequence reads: CASSEGHRNTGELFF. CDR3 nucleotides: TGTGCCAGCAGCGAGGGACACCGGAACACCGGGGAGCTGTTTTTT. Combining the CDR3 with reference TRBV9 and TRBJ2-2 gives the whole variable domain DSGVTQTPKHLITATGQRVTLRCSPRSGDLSVYWYQQSLDQGLQFLIQYYNGEERAKGNILERFSAQQFPDLHSELNLSSLELGDSALYFCASSEGHRNTGELFFGEGSRLTVL.

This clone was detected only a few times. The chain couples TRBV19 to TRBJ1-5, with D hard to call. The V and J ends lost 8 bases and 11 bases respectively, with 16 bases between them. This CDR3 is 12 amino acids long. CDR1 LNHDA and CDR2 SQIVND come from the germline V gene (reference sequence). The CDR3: CASLRPPWSQHF. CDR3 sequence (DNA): TGTGCCAGTTTGCGTCCACCCTGGTCCCAGCATTTT.